Sequencing of this T cell receptor beta chain was carried out in a study of shared clonotypes between healthy human individuals. For this clone: Its antigen remains unknown.

Trimming left V 4 bases short and J 8 bases short, with 18 bases between. The germline V gene has CDR1 PRHDT and CDR2 FYEKMQ (reference sequence). CDR3 length equals 15 residues. Some clones are missing from TCRdb's copy, which holds only in-frame ones; the method was immunoSEQ multiplex PCR. The top ten clones hold over 0.12% of a sample with roughly 2.5 million clones, approximately 94% of them seen once. Study-level points and caveats: Non-shared clonotypes were found to have lower generation probabilities than the clonotypes that were shared by all four of the sorted-subset donors. The study found roughly 5% of naive CD4 clonotypes shared across a handful of donors.

The sample consisted of naive CD4+ T cells sorted from blood. As for subset: CD45RA+ positively selected. The sequence derives from a man aged 18 to 35 in good health. This chain links TRBV13 with TRBJ2-1; possible D gene TRBD2, 5 bases. The CDR3 spells CASSSAGGLWYEQFF. CDR3 coding DNA: TGTGCCAGCAGCTCAGCTGGCGGACTTTGGTATGAGCAGTTCTTC.